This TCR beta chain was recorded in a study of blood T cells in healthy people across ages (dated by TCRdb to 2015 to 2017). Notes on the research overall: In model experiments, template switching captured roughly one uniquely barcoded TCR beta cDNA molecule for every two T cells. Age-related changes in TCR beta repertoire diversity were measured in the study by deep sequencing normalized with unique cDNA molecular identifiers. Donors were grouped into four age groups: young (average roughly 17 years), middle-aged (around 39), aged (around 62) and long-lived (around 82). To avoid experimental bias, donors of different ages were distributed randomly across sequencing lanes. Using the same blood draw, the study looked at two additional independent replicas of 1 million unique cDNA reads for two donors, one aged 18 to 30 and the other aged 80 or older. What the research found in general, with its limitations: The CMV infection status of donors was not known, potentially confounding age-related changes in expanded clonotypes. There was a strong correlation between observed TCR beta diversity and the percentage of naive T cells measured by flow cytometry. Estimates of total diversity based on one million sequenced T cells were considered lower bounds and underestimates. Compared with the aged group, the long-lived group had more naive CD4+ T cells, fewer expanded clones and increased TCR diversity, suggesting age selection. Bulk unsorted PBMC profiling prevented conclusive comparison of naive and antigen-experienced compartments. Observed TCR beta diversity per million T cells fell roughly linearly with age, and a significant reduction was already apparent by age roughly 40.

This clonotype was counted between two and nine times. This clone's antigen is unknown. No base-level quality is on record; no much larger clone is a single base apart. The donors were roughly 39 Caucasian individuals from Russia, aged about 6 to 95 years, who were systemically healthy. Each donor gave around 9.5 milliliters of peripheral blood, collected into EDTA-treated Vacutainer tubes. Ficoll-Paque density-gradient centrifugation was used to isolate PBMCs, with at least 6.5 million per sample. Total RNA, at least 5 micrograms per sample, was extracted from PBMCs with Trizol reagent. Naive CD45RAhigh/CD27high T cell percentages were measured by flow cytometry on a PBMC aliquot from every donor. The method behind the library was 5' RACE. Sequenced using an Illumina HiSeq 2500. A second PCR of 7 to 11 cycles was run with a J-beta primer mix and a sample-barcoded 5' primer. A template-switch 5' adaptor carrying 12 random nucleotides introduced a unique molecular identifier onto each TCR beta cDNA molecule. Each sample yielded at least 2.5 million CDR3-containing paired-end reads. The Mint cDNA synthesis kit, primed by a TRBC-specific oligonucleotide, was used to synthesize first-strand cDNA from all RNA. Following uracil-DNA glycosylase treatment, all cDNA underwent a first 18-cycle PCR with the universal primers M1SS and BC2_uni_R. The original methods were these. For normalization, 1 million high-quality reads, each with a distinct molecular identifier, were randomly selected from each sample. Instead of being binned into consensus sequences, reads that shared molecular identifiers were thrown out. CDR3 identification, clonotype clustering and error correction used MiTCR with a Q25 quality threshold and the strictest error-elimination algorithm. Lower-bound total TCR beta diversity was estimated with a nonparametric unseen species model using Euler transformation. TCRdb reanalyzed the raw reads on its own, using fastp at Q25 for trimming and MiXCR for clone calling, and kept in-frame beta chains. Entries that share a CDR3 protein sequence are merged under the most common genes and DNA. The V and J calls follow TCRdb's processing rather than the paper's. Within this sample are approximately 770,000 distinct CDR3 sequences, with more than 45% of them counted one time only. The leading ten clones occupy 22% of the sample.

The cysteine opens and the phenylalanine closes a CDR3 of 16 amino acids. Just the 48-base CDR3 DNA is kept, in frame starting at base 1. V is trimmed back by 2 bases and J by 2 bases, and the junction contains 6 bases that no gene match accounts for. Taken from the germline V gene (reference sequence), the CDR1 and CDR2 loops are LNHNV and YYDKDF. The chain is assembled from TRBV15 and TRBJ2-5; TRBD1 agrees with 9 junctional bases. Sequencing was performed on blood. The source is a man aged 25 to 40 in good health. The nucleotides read TGTGCCACCAGCAGAATAGGGACAGGGAAACAAGAGACCCAGTACTTC. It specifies CATSRIGTGKQETQYF.